This TCR beta chain was identified during a study of cytomegalovirus exposure and HLA in healthy donors. The V gene lost 5 bases and the J gene lost 2 bases, with 8 bases spanning the gap. The CDR3 sequence is 13 residues long. CDR1 and CDR2 from the germline V gene are MDHEN and SYDVKM. PCR employed 60 Vbeta and 13 Jbeta primers. Sequencing used immunoSEQ multiplex PCR; TCRdb keeps in-frame clones, though not all of them. The sample holds over 100,000 clones; 63% are singletons and the top ten take roughly 10%. The sequenced sample consisted of PBMCs. The sequence was collected from a man aged 40-49 years in good health and CMV-seropositive. The gene calls are TRBV28 and TRBJ2-3, with D maybe TRBD2 (6 bases). This CDR3 reads CASSPGDTDTQYF. The CDR3 nucleotides read TGTGCCAGCAGTCCGGGGGACACAGATACGCAGTATTTT.